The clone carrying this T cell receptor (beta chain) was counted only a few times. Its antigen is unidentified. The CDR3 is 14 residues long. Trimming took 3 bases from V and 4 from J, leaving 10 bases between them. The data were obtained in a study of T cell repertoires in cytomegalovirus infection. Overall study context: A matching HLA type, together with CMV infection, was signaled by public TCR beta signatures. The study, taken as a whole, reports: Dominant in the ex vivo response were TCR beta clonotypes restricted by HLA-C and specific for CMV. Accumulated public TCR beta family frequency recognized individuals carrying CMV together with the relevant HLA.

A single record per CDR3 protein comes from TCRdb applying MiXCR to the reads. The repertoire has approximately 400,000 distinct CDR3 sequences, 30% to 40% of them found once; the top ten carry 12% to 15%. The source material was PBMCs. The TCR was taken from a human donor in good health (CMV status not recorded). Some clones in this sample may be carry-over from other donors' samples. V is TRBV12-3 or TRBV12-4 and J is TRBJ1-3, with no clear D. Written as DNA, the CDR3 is TGTGCCAGCAGTTTTTCGGGGTTGGGAAACACCATATATTTT. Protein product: CASSFSGLGNTIYF.